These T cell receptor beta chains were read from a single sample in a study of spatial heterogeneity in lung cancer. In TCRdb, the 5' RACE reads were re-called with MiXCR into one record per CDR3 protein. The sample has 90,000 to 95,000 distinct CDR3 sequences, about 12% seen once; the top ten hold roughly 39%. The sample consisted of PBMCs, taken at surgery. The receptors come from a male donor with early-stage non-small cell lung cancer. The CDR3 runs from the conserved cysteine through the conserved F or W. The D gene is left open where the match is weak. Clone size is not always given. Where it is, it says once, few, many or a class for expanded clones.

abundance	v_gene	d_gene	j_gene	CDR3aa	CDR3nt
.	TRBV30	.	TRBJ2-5	CAWRKQGRSGQYF	TGTGCCTGGAGAAAACAGGGAAGGAGCGGCCAGTACTTC
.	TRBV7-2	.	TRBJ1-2	CASRPRTGLNGYTF	TGTGCCAGCAGACCTAGGACCGGTCTGAATGGCTACACCTTC
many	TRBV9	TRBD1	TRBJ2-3	CASSASAGQVIGSDTQYF	TGTGCCAGCAGCGCTTCCGCCGGACAGGTTATTGGCTCAGATACGCAGTATTTT
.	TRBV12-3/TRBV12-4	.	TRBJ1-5	CASSLNRASLPQHF	TGTGCCAGCAGTTTAAACAGGGCGTCGCTGCCCCAGCATTTT
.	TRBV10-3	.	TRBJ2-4	CAISDRLSGIQYF	TGTGCCATCAGTGACAGGCTTTCAGGCATTCAGTACTTC
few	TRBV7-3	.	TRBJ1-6	CASSPFGSYNSPLHF	TGTGCCAGCAGCCCCTTCGGCTCCTATAATTCACCCCTCCACTTT
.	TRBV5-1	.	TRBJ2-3	CASSLDQPSTDTQYF	TGCGCCAGCAGCTTGGACCAACCTAGCACAGATACGCAGTATTTT
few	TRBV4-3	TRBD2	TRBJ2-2	CASSQALAVVGELFF	TGCGCCAGCAGCCAAGCACTAGCGGTGGTGGGGGAGCTGTTTTTT
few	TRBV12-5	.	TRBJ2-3	CASSPGPDTQYF	TGTGCTAGTTCCCCCGGGCCAGATACGCAGTATTTT
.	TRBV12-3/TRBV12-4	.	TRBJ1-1	CASSPGHGTEAFF	TGTGCCAGCAGTCCGGGACATGGGACTGAAGCTTTCTTT
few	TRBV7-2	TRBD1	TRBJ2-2	CASSLEYWATGRDGELFF	TGTGCCAGCAGCTTAGAGTATTGGGCGACAGGGAGAGACGGGGAGCTGTTTTTT
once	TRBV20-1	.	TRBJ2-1	CSGQKNSYNEQFF	TGCAGTGGACAGAAGAACTCCTACAATGAGCAGTTCTTC
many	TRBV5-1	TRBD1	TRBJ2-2	CASSWTGVDTGELFF	TGCGCCAGCTCCTGGACAGGGGTGGACACCGGGGAGCTGTTTTTT
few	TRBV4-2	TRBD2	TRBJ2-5	CASSQDWGRAQETQYF	TGTGCCAGCAGCCAAGATTGGGGGAGGGCCCAAGAGACCCAGTACTTC
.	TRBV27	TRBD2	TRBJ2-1	CASRKVAGLEKYTMSGQFF	TGTGCCAGCAGGAAAGTAGCGGGATTGGAAAAATATACAATGAGTGGGCAGTTCTTC
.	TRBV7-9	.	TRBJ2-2	CASSSSGTGELFF	TGTGCCAGCAGCTCCTCAGGCACCGGGGAGCTGTTTTTT
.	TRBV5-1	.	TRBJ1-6	CASRVAWRGDYSPLHF	TGCGCCAGCAGGGTAGCTTGGAGGGGAGATTATTCACCCCTCCACTTT
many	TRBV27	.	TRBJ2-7	CASSFSDRSSYEQYF	TGTGCCAGCAGTTTCTCGGACAGAAGCTCCTACGAGCAGTACTTC
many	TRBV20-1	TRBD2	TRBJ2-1	CSARDPASGTSGNEQFF	TGCAGTGCTAGAGACCCGGCTAGCGGGACATCGGGCAATGAGCAGTTCTTC
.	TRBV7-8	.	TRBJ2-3	CASGLAYGEWDTQYF	TGTGCCAGCGGCTTAGCATACGGGGAGTGGGATACGCAGTATTTT
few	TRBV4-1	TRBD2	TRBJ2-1	CASSRAGTSGNYNEQFF	TGCGCCAGCAGCCGGGCAGGGACTAGCGGGAACTACAATGAGCAGTTCTTC
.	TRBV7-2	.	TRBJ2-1	CASSLFSRNEQFF	TGTGCCAGCAGCTTATTTAGCCGGAATGAGCAGTTCTTC
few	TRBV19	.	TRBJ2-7	CASSAGGRSYEQYF	TGTGCCAGCTCAGCAGGGGGGAGATCCTACGAGCAGTACTTC
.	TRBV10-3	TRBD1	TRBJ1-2	CAIKVGQRYGYTF	TGTGCCATCAAAGTGGGACAGCGCTATGGCTACACCTTC
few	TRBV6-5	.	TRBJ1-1	CASSGHVTVNTEAFF	TGTGCCAGCAGTGGGCATGTGACCGTGAACACTGAAGCTTTCTTT
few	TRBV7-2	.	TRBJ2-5	CASSLVVYTNIQETQYF	TGTGCCAGCAGCTTAGTTGTCTACACGAATATACAAGAGACCCAGTACTTC
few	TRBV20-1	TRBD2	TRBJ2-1	CSARDLAGVTYNEQFF	TGCAGTGCTAGAGATCTAGCGGGAGTGACCTACAATGAGCAGTTCTTC
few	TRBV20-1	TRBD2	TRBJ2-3	CSSPIGGRVGDTQYF	TGCAGTTCTCCAATAGGCGGGAGAGTTGGAGATACGCAGTATTTT
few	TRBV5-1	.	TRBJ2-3	CASSSEDTQYF	TGCGCCAGCAGCTCCGAAGATACGCAGTATTTT
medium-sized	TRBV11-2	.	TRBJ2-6	CASSLGRGSPSGANVLTF	TGTGCCAGCAGCTTAGGGAGAGGGAGCCCCTCTGGGGCCAACGTCCTGACTTTC
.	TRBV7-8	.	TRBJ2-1	CASSLGPGGMKFF	TGTGCCAGCAGCTTAGGTCCTGGGGGTATGAAGTTCTTC
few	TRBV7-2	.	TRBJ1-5	CASSWRYNSNQPQHF	TGTGCCAGCAGCTGGCGATATAATAGCAATCAGCCCCAGCATTTT
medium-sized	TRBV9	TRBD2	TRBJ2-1	CASSVIAGGPSSYNEQFF	TGTGCCAGCAGCGTGATAGCGGGAGGACCGAGCTCCTACAATGAGCAGTTCTTC
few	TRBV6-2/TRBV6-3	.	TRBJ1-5	CASSYSAGRDQPQHF	TGTGCCAGCAGTTACTCGGCGGGACGGGATCAGCCCCAGCATTTT
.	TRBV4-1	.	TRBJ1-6	CASSSRDTNSPLHF	TGCGCCAGCAGCAGCCGGGACACGAATTCACCCCTCCACTTT
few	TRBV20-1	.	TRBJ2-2	CSARDPRWMNTGELFF	TGCAGTGCTAGAGACCCCAGATGGATGAACACCGGGGAGCTGTTTTTT
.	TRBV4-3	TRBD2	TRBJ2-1	CASSQGTSGYNEQFF	TGCGCCAGCAGCCAAGGGACTAGCGGTTACAATGAGCAGTTCTTC
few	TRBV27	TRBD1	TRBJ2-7	CASSRDRAFSYEQYF	TGTGCCAGCAGTAGGGACAGGGCTTTCTCCTACGAGCAGTACTTC
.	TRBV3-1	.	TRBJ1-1	CASRIKRDTEAFF	TGTGCCAGCAGAATAAAAAGGGACACTGAAGCTTTCTTT
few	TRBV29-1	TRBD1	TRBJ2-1	CSVEGQRTNEQFF	TGCAGCGTTGAGGGACAGAGAACGAATGAGCAGTTCTTC
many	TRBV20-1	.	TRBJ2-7	CSATNSYEQYF	TGCAGTGCTACCAACTCCTACGAGCAGTACTTC
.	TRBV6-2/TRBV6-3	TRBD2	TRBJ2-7	CASTSVGGDQYF	TGTGCCAGCACTTCAGTGGGAGGGGACCAGTACTTC
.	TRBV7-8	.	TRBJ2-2	CASSLDSPTGELFF	TGTGCCAGCAGCTTGGATTCCCCAACCGGGGAGCTGTTTTTT
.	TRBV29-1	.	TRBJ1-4	CSVVKGANEKLFF	TGCAGCGTGGTGAAAGGGGCTAATGAAAAACTGTTTTTT
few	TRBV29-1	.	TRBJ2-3	CSVGQVTDTQYF	TGCAGCGTTGGTCAGGTCACAGATACGCAGTATTTT
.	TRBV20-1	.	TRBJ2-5	CSASQGGRVETQYF	TGCAGTGCTAGTCAGGGGGGACGAGTAGAGACCCAGTACTTC
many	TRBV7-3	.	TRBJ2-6	CATKSGSGANVLTF	TGTGCTACCAAGTCGGGCTCTGGGGCCAACGTCCTGACTTTC
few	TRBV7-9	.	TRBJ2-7	CASSLVGIGGEQYF	TGTGCCAGCAGCTTAGTCGGAATAGGGGGCGAGCAGTACTTC
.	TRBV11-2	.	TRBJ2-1	CASSPTGMGPYNEQFF	TGTGCCAGCAGCCCGACGGGGATGGGCCCCTACAATGAGCAGTTCTTC
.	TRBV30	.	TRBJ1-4	CAWAGQVGEKLFF	TGTGCCTGGGCAGGCCAAGTTGGAGAAAAACTGTTTTTT
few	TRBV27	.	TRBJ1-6	CASRRQLINSPLHF	TGTGCCAGCAGAAGACAGTTGATTAATTCACCCCTCCACTTT
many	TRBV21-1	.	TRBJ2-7	CASSKLRQGCRQYF	TGTGCCAGCAGCAAACTTCGACAGGGGTGTCGGCAGTACTTC
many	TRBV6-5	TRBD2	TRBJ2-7	CASASGGISPPYF	TGTGCCAGTGCTAGCGGCGGTATCTCTCCCCCGTACTTC
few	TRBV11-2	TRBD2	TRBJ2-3	CASSLPLAGAYKDTQYF	TGTGCCAGCAGCTTACCTCTAGCGGGAGCGTATAAAGATACGCAGTATTTT
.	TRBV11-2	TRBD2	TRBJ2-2	CASSLLLAGNTGELFF	TGTGCCAGCAGCTTACTACTAGCGGGGAACACCGGGGAGCTGTTTTTT
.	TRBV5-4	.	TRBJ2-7	CASSLGRGSYYEQYF	TGTGCCAGCAGCTTGGGACGGGGGTCTTATTACGAGCAGTACTTC
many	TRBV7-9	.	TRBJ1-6	CASSLEGYGNSPLHF	TGTGCCAGCAGCTTAGAGGGATACGGGAATTCACCCCTCCACTTT
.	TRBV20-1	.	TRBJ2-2	CSASRVSSGELFF	TGCAGTGCTAGCCGCGTTTCTTCCGGGGAGCTGTTTTTT